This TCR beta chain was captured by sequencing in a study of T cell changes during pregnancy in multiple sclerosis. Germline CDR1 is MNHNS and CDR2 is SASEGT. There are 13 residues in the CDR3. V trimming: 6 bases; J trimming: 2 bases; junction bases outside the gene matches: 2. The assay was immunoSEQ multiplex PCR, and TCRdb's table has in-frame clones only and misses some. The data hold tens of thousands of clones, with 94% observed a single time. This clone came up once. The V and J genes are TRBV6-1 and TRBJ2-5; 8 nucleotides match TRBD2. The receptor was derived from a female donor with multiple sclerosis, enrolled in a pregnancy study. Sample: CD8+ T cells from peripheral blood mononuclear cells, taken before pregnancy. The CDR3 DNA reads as TGTGCCAGCAGGTTAGCGGGGCAAGAGACCCAGTACTTC. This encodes CASRLAGQETQYF.